This T cell receptor (beta chain) was found in a study of CD8 T cells in ankylosing spondylitis. Findings and caveats of the study: Typical of ankylosing spondylitis blood, it appeared, was a TCR beta motif of several highly homologous variants. Peripheral blood held disease-linked clones only at relatively low frequency, and these were CD8+. Reportedly, significant enrichment of disease-linked clones occurred in matched ankylosing spondylitis synovial fluid.

Library preparation for TCR beta used quantitative 5'-RACE with molecular barcodes. From the 5' RACE reads, TCRdb called clonotypes with MiXCR, one entry per CDR3 protein. The repertoire holds about 39,000 distinct CDR3 sequences, with less than 4% as singletons. This clonotype was counted many times. Antigen: not known. The CDR3 is 17 residues long. Trimming shortened V by 4 bases and J by 3 bases, and 20 bases separated the two germline ends. Per germline, CDR1 SGDLS and CDR2 YYNGEE. The sample taken for sequencing was blood, either unsorted or a sorted T cell fraction (not recorded which). This receptor was taken from a male donor with ankylosing spondylitis or in good health (not recorded which). V gene TRBV9 combines with J gene TRBJ2-1; D may correspond to TRBD1 or TRBD2 (6 bases each). DNA of the CDR3: TGTGCCAGCAGCCCAACCACAGGGCTAGCGTACTACAATGAGCAGTTCTTC. This encodes CASSPTTGLAYYNEQFF.